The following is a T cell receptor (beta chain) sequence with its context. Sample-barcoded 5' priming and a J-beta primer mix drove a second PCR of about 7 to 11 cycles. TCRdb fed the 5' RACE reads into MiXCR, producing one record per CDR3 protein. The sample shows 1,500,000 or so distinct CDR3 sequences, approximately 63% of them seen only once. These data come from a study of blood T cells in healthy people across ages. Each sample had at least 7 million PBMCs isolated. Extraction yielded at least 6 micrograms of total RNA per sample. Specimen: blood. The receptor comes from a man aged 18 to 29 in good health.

The CDR3 loop is CASSLDLQGYEQYF. The DNA of the CDR3 is TGTGCCAGCAGCTTAGACCTACAGGGCTACGAGCAGTACTTC. The rearrangement joins TRBV7-2 to TRBJ2-7; possibly TRBD1 for D (6 bases). CDR1 and CDR2 from the germline V gene are SGHTA and FQGNSA. Trimming pared 1 base from V and 3 bases from J, leaving 10 bases between. The CDR3 length is 14 residues.